These 8 T cell receptor beta chains were all obtained from the same sample, sequenced in a study of STAT3 mutations in large granular lymphocyte leukemia. General study points: At least one immunodominant TCR beta clonotype appeared in every T-cell large granular lymphocyte leukemia patient.

No antigens are known for them. Sequencing used immunoSEQ multiplex PCR; TCRdb keeps in-frame clones, though not all of them. This repertoire shows about 12,000 clones, 81% found once; its top ten account for approximately 56%. The sequenced material came from peripheral blood mononuclear cells. The receptor set was obtained from a man aged 55 to 70 with T-cell large granular lymphocyte leukemia. Some clones in this sample may be carry-over from other donors' samples.

This chain uses TRBV5-4 with TRBJ2-3, with D unresolved. Germline V gene lookup returns CDR1 SGHNT and CDR2 YYREEE (reference sequence). This CDR3 contains 17 residues. V lost 0 bases to trimming and J lost 1 base, with 15 bases between them. CDR3: CASSLVTLGGGTDTQYF. CDR3 DNA sequence: TGTGCCAGCAGCTTGGTTACTTTAGGTGGGGGCACAGATACGCAGTATTTT. Filled out from reference TRBV5-4 and TRBJ2-3, the complete variable domain reads ETGVTQSPTHLIKTRGQQVTLRCSSQSGHNTVSWYQQALGQGPQFIFQYYREEENGRGNFPPRFSGLQFPNYSSELNVNALELDDSALYLCASSLVTLGGGTDTQYFGPGTRLTVL.

CDR3 DNA: TGTGCCACCAGCAACGCGCGCTACTACAATGAGCAGTTCTTC. Amino acid sequence: CATSNARYYNEQFF. The chain is built from TRBV15 and TRBJ2-1; D remains ambiguous. This CDR3 spans 14 amino acids. The V end lost 4 bases, the J end lost 3 bases, and 10 bases lay between the germline ends. Germline CDR1 and CDR2: LNHNV and YYDKDF (reference sequence).

The gene calls are TRBV19 and TRBJ2-7; TRBD2 agrees at 8 bases. Germline V gene sequence: CDR1 LNHDA, CDR2 SQIVND (reference sequence). The CDR3 contains 15 residues. In DNA, the CDR3 is TGTGCTACGTCCACGGGACTAGGTAATACCTACGAGCAGTACTTC. Protein sequence: CATSTGLGNTYEQYF.

This clone appeared a single time. CDR3 amino acids: CASSFGTSDYEQYF. The DNA for the CDR3 is TGTGCCAGCAGTTTCGGGACTAGCGACTACGAGCAGTACTTC. V and J are TRBV6-6 and TRBJ2-7; 10 nucleotides agree with TRBD2. The V and J ends lost 4 bases and 3 bases, in that order; junction bases with no gene match: 3. CDR3 size: 14 residues. Germline values: CDR1 MNHNY, CDR2 SVGAGI (reference sequence).

This clone showed up just once. This sequence joins TRBV5-6 and TRBJ2-2; 7 nucleotides match TRBD1. Per the germline V gene, CDR1 is SGHDT and CDR2 is YYEEEE. With 0 bases clipped from V and 7 bases from J, the junction kept 3 bases outside the gene matches. There are 14 residues in the CDR3. The CDR3 is CASSLGQGHGELFF. The CDR3 bases are TGTGCCAGCAGCTTGGGACAGGGTCACGGGGAGCTGTTTTTT.

The V call is TRBV2, the J call TRBJ2-6; unclear D gene. V was shortened by 3 bases and J by 4 bases, with 16 bases between the two germline ends. Germline V gene data show CDR1 as SNHLY and CDR2 as FYNNEI. This CDR3 region has 17 residues. CDR3 coding DNA: TGTGCCAGCAGTGAGTGGGTTTCGGTTTCCGGGGCCAACGTCCTGACTTTC. Protein product: CASSEWVSVSGANVLTF.

The chain joins TRBV18 to TRBJ2-1; TRBD2 matches 10 bases. The CDR3 runs to 14 residues. Germline-derived CDR1 and CDR2 are KGHSH and LQKENI. The trim removed 3 bases at V and 5 bases at J, leaving 1 base unmatched. The CDR3 is CASSPGLANNEQFF. Written as DNA, the CDR3 is TGTGCCAGCTCACCGGGACTAGCGAACAATGAGCAGTTCTTC.

There are a few counts of this clone. The V and J genes are TRBV5-1 and TRBJ2-2; 13 bases align to TRBD2. Germline V gives CDR1 SGHRS, CDR2 YFSETQ. V shed 5 bases and J 9 bases; nucleotides not matched to a gene: 4. This CDR3 has 14 amino acids. The CDR3 coding sequence is TGCGCCAGCAGGACCGGGACTAGCGGGAGGGAGCTGTTTTTT. Translated, it gives CASRTGTSGRELFF.